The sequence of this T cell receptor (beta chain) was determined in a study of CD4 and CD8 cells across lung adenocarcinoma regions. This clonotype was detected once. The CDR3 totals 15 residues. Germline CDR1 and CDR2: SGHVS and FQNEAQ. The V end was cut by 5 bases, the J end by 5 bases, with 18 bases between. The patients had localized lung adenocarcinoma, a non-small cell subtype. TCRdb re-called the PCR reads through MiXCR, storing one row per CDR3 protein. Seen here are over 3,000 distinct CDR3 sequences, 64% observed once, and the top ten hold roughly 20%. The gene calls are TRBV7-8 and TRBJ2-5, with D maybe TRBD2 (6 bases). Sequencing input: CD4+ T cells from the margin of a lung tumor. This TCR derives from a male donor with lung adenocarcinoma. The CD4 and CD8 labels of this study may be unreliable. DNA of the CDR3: TGTGCCAGCAGCAGCCGGTTAGCGGAGAAGGAGACCCAGTACTTC. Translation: CASSSRLAEKETQYF.